These 20 T cell receptor beta chains came from one sample sequenced in a study of blood T cell repertoires in COVID-19 (dated by TCRdb to about 2020). Receptor amplification or capture employed the immunoSEQ multiplex PCR assay. The clones in this table, taken by TCRdb from immuneACCESS, are in-frame only. Not every clone is retained; where verified, under half of the shortfall comes from an unresolved V gene, and the cause of the rest is unknown. The sample profile shows roughly 40,000 clones; about four fifths of them were found once. The ten largest clones represent 24% of the sample. Sequencing input: peripheral blood. The origin of the receptors is a human donor with acute or convalescent COVID-19. The donor label of this sample is uncertain.

The CDR3 bases are TGTGCCAGCAGCCTGACAGGGTCCTACAAAAACATTCAGTACTTC. The encoded protein is CASSLTGSYKNIQYF. The chain recombines TRBV14 with TRBJ2-4; TRBD1 matches at 7 bases. The CDR3 spans 15 residues. The ends lost 4 bases at V and 3 bases at J; junction bases unmatched: 6. Germline V CDR1 and CDR2: SGHDN, FVKESK. The whole variable domain, remainder taken from reference TRBV14 and TRBJ2-4, is EAGVTQFPSHSVIEKGQTVTLRCDPISGHDNLYWYRRVMGKEIKFLLHFVKESKQDESGMPNNRFLAERTGGTYSTLKVQPAELEDSGVYFCASSLTGSYKNIQYFGAGTRLSVL.

DNA of the CDR3: TGTGCCAGCAGGGGACAGGAGGGCCAGCCCCAGCATTTT. Encoded protein: CASRGQEGQPQHF. The chain uses TRBV2 and TRBJ1-5; 8 positions agree with TRBD1. J was trimmed by 7 bases and V by 6 bases; bases with no gene match: 5. The CDR3 has 13 amino acids. Per the germline V gene, CDR1 is SNHLY and CDR2 is FYNNEI. Filled out from reference TRBV2 and TRBJ1-5, the complete variable domain reads EPEVTQTPSHQVTQMGQEVILRCVPISNHLYFYWYRQILGQKVEFLVSFYNNEISEKSEIFDDQFSVERPDGSNFTLKIRSTKLEDSAMYFCASRGQEGQPQHFGDGTRLSIL.

V is TRBV2 and J is TRBJ2-5; TRBD1 agrees at 7 bases. The CDR3 extends over 14 amino acids. Germline CDR1 is SNHLY and CDR2 is FYNNEI. V lost 7 bases, J lost 2 bases, and 7 bases stayed unmatched. DNA of the CDR3: TGTGCCAGCACCCAGACAGGGAGACAAGAGACCCAGTACTTC. It specifies CASTQTGRQETQYF.

The chain uses TRBV6-6 and TRBJ2-7; weak D call: TRBD2 (6 bases). Germline V gene lookup returns CDR1 MNHNY and CDR2 SVGAGI (reference sequence). Trimming shortened V by 5 bases and J by 2 bases, and 19 bases separated the two germline ends. This CDR3 contains 16 residues. The CDR3 here is CASSPVGLRQTYEQYF. CDR3 in DNA: TGTGCCAGCAGTCCGGTGGGACTCCGCCAGACCTACGAGCAGTACTTC.

The chain uses TRBV7-2 and TRBJ2-1, with 8 bases matching TRBD2. In germline, CDR1 is SGHTA, CDR2 FQGNSA. CDR3 length: 16 amino acids. With 2 bases clipped from V and 0 bases from J, the junction kept 3 bases outside the gene matches. CDR3 DNA sequence: TGTGCCAGCAGCTTATACGGGGGGGCCTCCTACAATGAGCAGTTCTTC. It yields the protein CASSLYGGASYNEQFF.

J is TRBJ1-1 and V is TRBV7-9, with D perhaps matching TRBD1 (6 bases). Germline values: CDR1 SEHNR, CDR2 FQNEAQ (reference sequence). Between the trimmed V and J ends, which lost 5 bases and 6 bases, there was a span of 22 bases. The CDR3 length is 16 residues. The CDR3 loop is CASSHDWGRGWSEAFF. The CDR3 DNA reads as TGTGCCAGCAGCCATGATTGGGGCAGGGGTTGGTCTGAAGCTTTCTTT.

In this sample, this clone turned up once. V is TRBV19 and J is TRBJ2-1, with 10 bases that match TRBD2. Germline CDR1 reads LNHDA; CDR2 reads SQIVND (reference sequence). The CDR3 totals 13 residues. J gave up 8 bases and V 4 bases, and 2 bases lay outside the gene matches. The chain's CDR3 is CASSTSGGDEQFF. The CDR3 DNA is TGTGCCAGTAGTACTAGCGGGGGCGATGAGCAGTTCTTC.

This chain links TRBV18 with TRBJ2-3; 14 positions agree with TRBD2. CDR1 and CDR2 from the germline V gene are KGHSH and LQKENI. The CDR3 runs to 16 residues. The V gene end was trimmed by 5 bases and the J gene end by 5 bases; junction bases not matched to a gene: 6. This CDR3 reads CASSLRLAGGQDTQYF. The CDR3 region has the DNA TGTGCCAGCTCATTGCGACTAGCGGGGGGGCAAGATACGCAGTATTTT.

This clone appeared a single time. The rearrangement joins TRBV3-1 (or the pseudogene TRBV3-2) to TRBJ1-5; D is ambiguous. V was pared by 4 bases and J by 5 bases, with 9 bases between. From germline, CDR1 is LGHDT and CDR2 YNNKEL (reference sequence). The CDR3 runs to 13 residues. This chain's CDR3 is CASSRRVDQPQHF. The CDR3 DNA reads as TGTGCCAGCAGCCGGAGGGTAGATCAGCCCCAGCATTTT.

V usage is TRBV5-1 and J usage is TRBJ1-2; D is unresolved. This CDR3 is built from 14 residues. CDR1 SGHRS and CDR2 YFSETQ come from the germline V gene. Between the trimmed V and J ends, which lost 0 bases and 2 bases, there was a span of 8 bases. The chain's CDR3 is CASSLALGNYGYTF. The CDR3 DNA is TGCGCCAGCAGCTTGGCCCTGGGCAACTATGGCTACACCTTC.

The chain is built from TRBV28 and TRBJ2-7, with D tentatively TRBD2 (6 bases). Germline-derived CDR1 and CDR2 are MDHEN and SYDVKM. CDR3 length: 16 amino acids. V gave up 6 bases and J gave up 0 bases, with 18 bases separating them. CDR3 protein: CASRTPGLSSSYEQYF. CDR3 bases: TGTGCCAGCAGGACCCCGGGACTCTCTTCCTCCTACGAGCAGTACTTC.

The chain joins TRBV7-9 to TRBJ1-2; D unclear. The germline gives CDR1 SEHNR, CDR2 FQNEAQ (reference sequence). The CDR3 sequence is 15 residues long. The V end was cut by 1 base, the J end by 8 bases, with 17 bases between. The CDR3 reads CASSLVAPQVGGYTF. CDR3 DNA sequence: TGTGCCAGCAGCTTAGTAGCGCCCCAGGTCGGCGGCTACACCTTC.

This chain connects TRBV7-2 to TRBJ2-5; possible D gene TRBD2, 6 bases. In germline, CDR1 is SGHTA, CDR2 FQGNSA. The CDR3 extends over 18 amino acids. Trimming took off 3 bases at V and 3 bases at J, with 23 bases between the two ends. The CDR3 loop reads CASSFGPSGVGSKETQYF. CDR3 sequence (DNA): TGTGCCAGCAGCTTTGGCCCCTCGGGAGTCGGGTCAAAAGAGACCCAGTACTTC.

This chain links TRBV6-2 or TRBV6-3 with TRBJ2-3; D uncertain. The CDR3 runs to 14 residues. V was trimmed by 3 bases and J by 2 bases, leaving 9 bases between them. The germline V gene has CDR1 MNHEY and CDR2 SVGEGT. The CDR3, as DNA: TGTGCCAGCAGTTATAAAAGACACACAGATACGCAGTATTTT. Its translation is CASSYKRHTDTQYF.

The gene calls are TRBV5-5 and TRBJ2-7; weak D call: TRBD2 (7 bases). Per germline, CDR1 SGHKS and CDR2 YYEKEE (reference sequence). This CDR3 comprises 14 residues. Trimming pared 5 bases from V and 1 base from J, leaving 13 bases between. CDR3: CASRFRGASYEQYF. The CDR3 DNA reads TGTGCCAGCAGATTTCGGGGGGCGTCCTACGAGCAGTACTTC.

This chain links TRBV7-3 with TRBJ1-2, with D possibly TRBD1 on 6 matching bases. The length of the CDR3 is 12 residues. Trimming pared 3 bases from V and 7 bases from J, leaving 9 bases between. Germline V gene data show CDR1 as SGHTA and CDR2 as FQGTGA. The CDR3 DNA is TGTGCCAGCAGCTTCGACAGGACTGGCTACACCTTC. Its translation: CASSFDRTGYTF.

The gene calls are TRBV12-3 or TRBV12-4 and TRBJ1-1, with D perhaps matching TRBD1 (5 bases). V shed 8 bases and J shed 2 bases, with 9 bases lying between them. The CDR3 is 12 amino acids. The CDR3 nucleotides are TGTGCCAGCGTGACAGTTAACACTGAAGCTTTCTTT. As protein: CASVTVNTEAFF.

The rearrangement links TRBV7-3 to TRBJ2-6, with D hard to call. The V end lost 3 bases, the J end lost 2 bases, and 2 bases lay between the germline ends. The CDR3 runs to 13 residues. In germline, CDR1 is SGHTA, CDR2 FQGTGA. The CDR3 loop is CASSFTGANVLTF. The CDR3 nucleotides are TGTGCCAGCAGCTTTACTGGGGCCAACGTCCTGACTTTC.

This chain joins TRBV4-1 and TRBJ2-1; 11 nucleotides agree with TRBD2. From germline, CDR1 is MGHRA and CDR2 YSYEKL. The CDR3 loop spans 17 amino acids. J was trimmed by 7 bases and V by 4 bases; bases with no gene match: 12. The CDR3 nucleotides read TGCGCCAGCAGCCCAACCCCAACTAGCGGGAGAAGGAATGAGCAGTTCTTC. Its protein is CASSPTPTSGRRNEQFF.

This CDR3 reads CASSRGFALHF. The CDR3 coding sequence is TGTGCCAGCAGTAGGGGATTCGCCCTCCACTTT. The gene calls are TRBV25-1 and TRBJ1-6; tentative D call: TRBD1 (5 bases). The CDR3 length is 11 residues. With 5 bases removed from V and 14 bases from J, the gap between germline ends came to 10 bases. Germline V CDR1 and CDR2: MGHDK, SYGVNS. Complete variable domain (other parts from reference TRBV25-1 and TRBJ1-6): EADIYQTPRYLVIGTGKKITLECSQTMGHDKMYWYQQDPGMELHLIHYSYGVNSTEKGDLSSESTVSRIRTEHFPLTLESARPSHTSQYLCASSRGFALHFGNGTRLTVT.